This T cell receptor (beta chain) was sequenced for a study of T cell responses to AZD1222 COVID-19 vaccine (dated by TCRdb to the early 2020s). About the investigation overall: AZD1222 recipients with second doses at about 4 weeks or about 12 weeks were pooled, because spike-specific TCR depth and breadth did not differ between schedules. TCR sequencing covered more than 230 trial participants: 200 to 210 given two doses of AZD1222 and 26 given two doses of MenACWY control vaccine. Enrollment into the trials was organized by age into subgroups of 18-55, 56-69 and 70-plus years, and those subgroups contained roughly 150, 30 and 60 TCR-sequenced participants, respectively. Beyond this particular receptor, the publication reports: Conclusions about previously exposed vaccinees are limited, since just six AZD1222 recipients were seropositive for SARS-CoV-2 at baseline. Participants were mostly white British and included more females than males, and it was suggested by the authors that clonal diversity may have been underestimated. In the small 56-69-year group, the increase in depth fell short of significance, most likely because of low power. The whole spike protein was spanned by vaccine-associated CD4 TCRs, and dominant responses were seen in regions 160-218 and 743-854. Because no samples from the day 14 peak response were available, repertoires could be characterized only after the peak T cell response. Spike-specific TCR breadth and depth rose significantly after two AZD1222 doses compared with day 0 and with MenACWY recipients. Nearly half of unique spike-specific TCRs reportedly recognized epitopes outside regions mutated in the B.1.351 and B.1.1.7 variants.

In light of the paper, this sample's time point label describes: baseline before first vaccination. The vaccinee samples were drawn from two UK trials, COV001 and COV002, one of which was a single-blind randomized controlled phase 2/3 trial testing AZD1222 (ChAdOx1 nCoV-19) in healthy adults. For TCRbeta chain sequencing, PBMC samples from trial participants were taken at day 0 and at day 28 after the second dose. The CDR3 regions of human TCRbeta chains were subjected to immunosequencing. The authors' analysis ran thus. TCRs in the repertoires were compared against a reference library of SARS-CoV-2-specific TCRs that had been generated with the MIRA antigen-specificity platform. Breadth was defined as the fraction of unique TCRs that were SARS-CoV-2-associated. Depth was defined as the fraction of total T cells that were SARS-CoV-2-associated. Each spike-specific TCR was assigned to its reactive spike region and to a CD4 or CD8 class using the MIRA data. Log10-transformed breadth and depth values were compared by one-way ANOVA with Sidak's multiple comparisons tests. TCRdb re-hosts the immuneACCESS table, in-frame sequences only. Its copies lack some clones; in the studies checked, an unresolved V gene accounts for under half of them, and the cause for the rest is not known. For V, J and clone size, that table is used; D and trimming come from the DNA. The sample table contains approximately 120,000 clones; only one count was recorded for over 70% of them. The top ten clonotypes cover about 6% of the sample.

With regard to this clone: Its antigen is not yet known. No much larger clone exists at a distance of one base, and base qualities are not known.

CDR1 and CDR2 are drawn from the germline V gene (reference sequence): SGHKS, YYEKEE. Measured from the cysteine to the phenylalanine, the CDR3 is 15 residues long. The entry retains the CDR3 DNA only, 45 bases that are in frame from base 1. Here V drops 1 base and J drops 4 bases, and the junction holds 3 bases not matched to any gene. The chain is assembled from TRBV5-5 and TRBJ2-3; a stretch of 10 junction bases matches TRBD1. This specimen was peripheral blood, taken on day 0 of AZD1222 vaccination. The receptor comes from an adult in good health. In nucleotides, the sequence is TGTGCCAGCAGCTTGTGGGGACAGGGGCCAGATACGCAGTATTTT. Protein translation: CASSLWGQGPDTQYF.